This T cell receptor (beta chain) was profiled in a study of blood T cell repertoires in COVID-19. Study at large: Spain, Italy and the United States supplied samples that represented acute and convalescent COVID-19. PBMCs, B-cell-depleted T cells, or T cells provided the cDNA or gDNA that made up the material.

Authors' methods: The authors estimated nucleated cell counts from reference gene primer amplification. Profiled with immunoSEQ multiplex PCR; TCRdb holds only in-frame clones, not every one. That table is the source of V, J and clone size, and D and trimming were worked out from the DNA. The sample contains 300,000 to 400,000 clones, around nine tenths of which appear only once. V gave up 8 bases and J gave up 5 bases; unmatched junction bases: 11. Germline-derived CDR1 and CDR2 are SNHLY and FYNNEI. The CDR3 loop spans 15 amino acids. Enrolled during active infection, Seattle patients were then followed longitudinally. This clone is categorized as medium-sized (0.01 to 0.1%).

The source is a woman between 65 and 79 years old with COVID-19, enrolled during active disease. This chain uses TRBV2 with TRBJ2-2, with 7 bases fitting TRBD2. Source material: peripheral blood. In DNA, the CDR3 is TGTGCCAGCCTCCCAACTAGCGTCCTTACCGGGGAGCTGTTTTTT. This encodes CASLPTSVLTGELFF. The full variable domain, completed using reference TRBV2 and TRBJ2-2, is EPEVTQTPSHQVTQMGQEVILRCVPISNHLYFYWYRQILGQKVEFLVSFYNNEISEKSEIFDDQFSVERPDGSNFTLKIRSTKLEDSAMYFCASLPTSVLTGELFFGEGSRLTVL.